Included here is one T cell receptor beta chain sequence, with context. MiXCR was run by TCRdb on the 5' RACE reads, yielding one entry per CDR3 protein. This sample has some 490,000 distinct CDR3 sequences, with 18% found just once. Trimming removed 6 bases from V and 5 bases from J; junction bases left unmatched: 10. The CDR3 is 16 residues long. Germline CDR1 reads DFQATT; CDR2 reads SNEGSKA (reference sequence). This record comes from a study of T-cell memory formation after mild COVID-19. This TCR was recovered from an adult woman who had mild COVID-19 (a few samples of this study predate the infection). Cell type and time point are not known. Sample: PBMCs or a T cell subset sorted from them (not recorded which). The gene calls are TRBV20-1 and TRBJ2-3; TRBD2 aligns across 14 bases. Here the CDR3 DNA reads TGCAGTGCCGAACCGGGACTAGCGGGAGAAGGAGATACGCAGTATTTT. This translates into CSAEPGLAGEGDTQYF.